The rows below give T cell receptor beta chains drawn from one sample of a study of CD8+CD57+ T cells in acquired aplastic anemia. TCRdb used MiXCR to reprocess the reads, holding one entry per CDR3 protein. The repertoire consists of approximately 270,000 distinct CDR3 sequences, with around three fifths occurring once and the leading ten covering 8%. Sequenced: sorted CD4+, CD8+, or CD8+CD57+ T cells (not recorded which) from PBMCs. The source is a human donor with severe aplastic anemia or a healthy control (not recorded which). Each CDR3 is given with its conserved first and last residue. Each record gives: V gene, D gene, J gene, clone size, CDR3 protein, CDR3 DNA. A D gene is named only where the DNA matches it firmly. Some rows have no size entry. The others give once, few or many, or a class for an expanded clone.

TRBV20-1	-	TRBJ1-5	-	CSAYDSNQPQHF	TGCAGTGCCTATGACAGCAATCAGCCCCAGCATTTT
TRBV7-8	-	TRBJ1-6	-	CASIILPGHNSPLHF	TGTGCCAGTATAATACTGCCTGGTCATAATTCACCCCTCCACTTT
TRBV2	-	TRBJ2-2	-	CASGVEGGGTGELFF	TGTGCCAGCGGGGTAGAAGGCGGAGGCACCGGGGAGCTGTTTTTT
TRBV20-1	-	TRBJ2-3	once	CSASSLGLQGDTQYF	TGCAGTGCCAGCAGCTTAGGACTTCAAGGGGATACGCAGTATTTT
TRBV12-3/TRBV12-4	TRBD1	TRBJ1-5	many	CASRLTSGTGSNQPQHF	TGTGCCAGCAGACTGACAAGTGGGACAGGGAGCAATCAGCCCCAGCATTTT
TRBV7-3	-	TRBJ2-7	-	CASSSSSGELYF	TGTGCCAGCAGCTCCTCTTCCGGGGAGCTGTACTTC
TRBV29-1	TRBD1	TRBJ2-1	few	CSVVWDHRDRGKVEQFF	TGCAGCGTTGTTTGGGATCACCGGGACAGAGGGAAGGTTGAGCAGTTCTTC
TRBV2	-	TRBJ2-7	-	CASSEAIYEQYF	TGTGCCAGCAGTGAAGCCATCTACGAGCAGTACTTC
TRBV7-2	-	TRBJ2-3	-	CASSGYFSTDTQYF	TGTGCAAGCAGCGGATACTTTAGCACAGATACGCAGTATTTT
TRBV2	TRBD2	TRBJ2-2	-	CASKLTGTSGGDGELFF	TGTGCCAGCAAGTTAACCGGGACTAGCGGGGGGGACGGGGAGCTGTTTTTT
TRBV7-7	-	TRBJ2-7	-	CARVGRAMGSYEQYF	TGTGCTAGAGTTGGCAGGGCTATGGGGTCCTACGAGCAGTACTTC
TRBV19	-	TRBJ1-2	-	CASSVVWQESGYTF	TGTGCCAGTAGTGTCGTTTGGCAGGAAAGTGGCTACACCTTC
TRBV7-8	TRBD1	TRBJ1-4	many	CASSLDRAVEKLFF	TGTGCCAGCAGCCTCGACAGGGCGGTTGAAAAACTGTTTTTT
TRBV10-3	TRBD2	TRBJ2-1	-	CASSEGTSGSNEQFF	TGTGCCAGCAGTGAAGGGACTAGCGGGTCCAATGAGCAGTTCTTC
TRBV9	TRBD2	TRBJ2-5	-	CASSATSGLETQYF	TGTGCCAGCAGCGCAACTAGCGGGTTGGAGACCCAGTACTTC
TRBV2	TRBD2	TRBJ2-5	-	CASSKGLAGGGETQYF	TGTGCCAGCAGTAAGGGACTAGCGGGGGGAGGAGAGACCCAGTACTTC
TRBV19	-	TRBJ1-2	-	CASSLARGLYGYTF	TGTGCCAGTAGTCTTGCCAGGGGCCTCTATGGCTACACCTTC
TRBV15	-	TRBJ1-2	-	CATSILLAYGYTF	TGTGCCACCAGCATCCTCCTAGCCTATGGCTACACCTTC
TRBV7-9	TRBD1	TRBJ1-1	-	CASSLQGAVRDTEAFF	TGTGCCAGCAGCTTACAGGGGGCGGTCCGGGACACTGAAGCTTTCTTT